This TCR beta chain was captured by sequencing in a study of vaccination effects on CD4 cells after COVID-19. Within the ViraFEST assay, antigen-specific CD4+ T cells underwent expansion with viral peptide pools prior to sequencing. Subsequent to a culture period of under twelve days, CD4+ T cells were isolated. Vaccine recipients, nucleocapsid antibody negative, had no prior SARS-CoV-2 infection. Each culture well received around 2 million PBMC. These cells were then cultured in IMDM with 7.5 to 10 IU/ml IL-2 and roughly 10 ug/ml peptides. On both days 3 and 7, half of the culture medium was replaced with IL-2 medium. Concerning this clone: As yet, its antigen is unknown.

TCRdb keeps only in-frame clones here, not all; method: immunoSEQ multiplex PCR. The table lists about 22,000 clones, roughly 80% of them singletons. The length of the CDR3 is 13 residues. V dropped 7 bases and J dropped 8 bases, with 15 bases sitting between them. Study-wide results and caveats: Clones of infection and vaccine origin contracted markedly late after vaccination.

The source was CD4+ T cells from PBMCs cultured with HCoV-NL63 spike peptides, collected before COVID-19 vaccination. The V and J genes are TRBV23-1 and TRBJ1-5; D uncertain. TRBV23-1 is treated as an ORF (open reading frame) with a function not yet certain. The TCR originated in a human donor who received a COVID-19 vaccine. The CDR3 region is CASTGEDLEPQHF. The CDR3 nucleotides are TGCGCCAGCACCGGGGAGGATTTGGAGCCCCAGCATTTT.